The 8 T cell receptor beta chains reported below all come from one sample, sequenced in a study of long-term antiretroviral therapy in people with HIV. Runs used v3.0 of the immunoSEQ assay and were done at survey level. Some clones are missing from TCRdb's copy, which holds only in-frame ones; the method was immunoSEQ multiplex PCR. The sample holds about 24,000 clones, roughly 88% seen once. Sample: unsorted PBMCs, taken 3 years after starting antiretroviral therapy. Every receptor here comes from a man aged 45 to 65 with HIV.

This CDR3 is CASSRTETNTGELFF. CDR3 DNA: TGTGCCAGCAGTCGGACAGAGACGAACACCGGGGAGCTGTTTTTT. The chain links TRBV4-2 to TRBJ2-2; D is possibly TRBD1 (6 bases). Germline V lookup: CDR1 LGHNA, CDR2 YNFKEQ. V was shortened by 6 bases and J by 0 bases, with 11 bases between the two germline ends. The CDR3 totals 15 residues.

The chain combines TRBV7-9 with TRBJ1-2, with TRBD1 matching 8 bases. CDR1 SEHNR and CDR2 FQNEAQ come from the germline V gene (reference sequence). The CDR3 contains 15 residues. Trimming at V came to 5 bases and at J to 8 bases, leaving 13 bases not matched to a gene. CDR3 in amino acids: CASSGLQGARGGYTF. CDR3 DNA: TGTGCCAGCAGCGGGCTCCAGGGGGCGAGAGGGGGCTACACCTTC.

The chain has TRBV9 and TRBJ1-2; 9 nucleotides agree with TRBD1. This CDR3 has 14 amino acids. V lost 5 bases and J lost 4; bases outside the gene matches: 6. Germline assignment: CDR1 SGDLS and CDR2 YYNGEE. In DNA form, the CDR3 reads TGTGCCAGCAGGGGGGACAGGGAAAGCTATGGCTACACCTTC. Translating gives CASRGDRESYGYTF.

The chain links TRBV19 to TRBJ2-7, with 8 bases lining up with TRBD1. The CDR3 sequence is 14 residues long. Trimming removed 5 bases from V and 4 bases from J; junction bases left unmatched: 7. Germline values: CDR1 LNHDA, CDR2 SQIVND (reference sequence). The CDR3 DNA follows: TGTGCCAGTAGTGCCGGGACAGGCTTTTACGAGCAGTACTTC. It codes for CASSAGTGFYEQYF.

The chain's CDR3 is CASSERTGAYEQYF. The CDR3 nucleotides are TGTGCCAGCAGTGAACGGACAGGGGCCTACGAGCAGTACTTC. This chain connects TRBV2 to TRBJ2-7, with 9 bases lining up with TRBD1. Germline CDR1 reads SNHLY; CDR2 reads FYNNEI. The V gene end was trimmed by 2 bases and the J gene end by 2 bases; junction bases not matched to a gene: 1. CDR3 size: 14 residues. Full variable domain (outside the CDR3, taken from reference TRBV2 and TRBJ2-7): EPEVTQTPSHQVTQMGQEVILRCVPISNHLYFYWYRQILGQKVEFLVSFYNNEISEKSEIFDDQFSVERPDGSNFTLKIRSTKLEDSAMYFCASSERTGAYEQYFGPGTRLTVT.

This chain links TRBV5-5 with TRBJ1-4; 7 positions match TRBD1. The V gene end was trimmed by 2 bases and the J gene end by 0 bases; junction bases not matched to a gene: 1. Germline CDR1 reads SGHKS; CDR2 reads YYEKEE (reference sequence). The CDR3 runs to 15 residues. The CDR3: CASSLQGSTNEKLFF. CDR3 bases: TGTGCCAGCAGCTTACAGGGGTCAACTAATGAAAAACTGTTTTTT.

V and J are TRBV6-6 and TRBJ2-5, with unresolved D. Trimming cost V 6 bases and J 1 base, with 12 bases left between them. Germline-derived CDR1 and CDR2 are MNHNY and SVGAGI (reference sequence). The CDR3 length is 14 residues. Here the CDR3 reads CASSPSSLQETQYF. In DNA form, the CDR3 reads TGTGCCAGCAGCCCCAGTTCGCTCCAAGAGACCCAGTACTTC.

This chain joins TRBV6-1 and TRBJ1-1; D not certain. Trimming shortened V by 3 bases and J by 3 bases, and 11 bases separated the two germline ends. Germline CDR1 reads MNHNS; CDR2 reads SASEGT. CDR3 length equals 14 residues. The CDR3: CASSDWGEDTEAFF. In DNA form, the CDR3 reads TGTGCCAGCAGTGACTGGGGTGAAGACACTGAAGCTTTCTTT.